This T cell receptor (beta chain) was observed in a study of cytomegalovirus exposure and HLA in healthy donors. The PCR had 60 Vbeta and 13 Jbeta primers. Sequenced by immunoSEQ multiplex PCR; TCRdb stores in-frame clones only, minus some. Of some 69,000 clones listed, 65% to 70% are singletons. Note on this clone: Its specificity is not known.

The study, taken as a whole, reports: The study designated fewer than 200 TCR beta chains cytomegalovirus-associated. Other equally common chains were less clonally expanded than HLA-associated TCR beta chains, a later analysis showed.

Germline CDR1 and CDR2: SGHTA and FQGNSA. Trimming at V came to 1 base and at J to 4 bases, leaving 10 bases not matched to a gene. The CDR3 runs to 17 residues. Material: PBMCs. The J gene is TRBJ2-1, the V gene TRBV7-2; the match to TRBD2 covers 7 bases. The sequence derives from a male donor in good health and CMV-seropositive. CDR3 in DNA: TGTGCCAGCAGCTTAGAGGGGAGCGGGACGAGGTACAATGAGCAGTTCTTC. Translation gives CASSLEGSGTRYNEQFF.